The 2 T cell receptor beta chains in this list originate from one sample, sequenced in a study of cytomegalovirus exposure and HLA in healthy donors. PCR amplification relied on 60 Vbeta primers (plus 13 Jbeta primers). Sequencing used immunoSEQ multiplex PCR; TCRdb keeps in-frame clones, though not all of them. The sample has approximately 130,000 clones, about 78% seen once. Sequencing was carried out using PBMCs. The receptors shown here come from a man aged 50-59 years in good health and CMV-seropositive.

This clone was seen a handful of times. This chain links TRBV11-2 with TRBJ2-7, with D unclear. The germline V gene has CDR1 SGHAT and CDR2 FQNNGV. The CDR3 contains 14 residues. The V gene lost 5 bases and the J gene lost 2 bases, with 13 bases spanning the gap. The CDR3 reads CASSHERLAYEQYF. The DNA for the CDR3 is TGTGCCAGCAGCCACGAGAGGTTGGCCTACGAGCAGTACTTC.

This clone was seen once. DNA of the CDR3: TGCGCCAGCACCCACGTGGGGAGCTCCTACAATGAGCAGTTCTTC. Its translation: CASTHVGSSYNEQFF. V and J are TRBV4-1 and TRBJ2-1; D may be TRBD2 (5 bases). Deletions cut 7 bases from V and 0 bases from J, with 13 bases between. Germline V CDR1 and CDR2: MGHRA, YSYEKL. This CDR3 contains 15 residues.